This T cell receptor beta chain came from a study of cytomegalovirus exposure and HLA in healthy donors. With 60 Vbeta and 13 Jbeta primers, the PCR was carried out. Profiling relied on immunoSEQ multiplex PCR, and the TCRdb table lists in-frame clones only, not all of them. The sample holds some 110,000 clones. The CDR3 spans 13 residues. In germline, CDR1 is GTSNPN, CDR2 SVGIG (reference sequence). Deletions cut 3 bases from V and 8 bases from J, with 16 bases between. The sequenced material came from PBMCs. This chain connects TRBV30 to TRBJ1-2; D might be TRBD1 (6 bases). The source is a man aged 25 to 40 in good health and CMV-seronegative. DNA for the CDR3: TGTGCCTGGAGCCCTACAGGGATGAGAGGCTACACCTTC. This encodes CAWSPTGMRGYTF.